This record covers a single TCR beta chain. This clone was picked up one time. Which antigen it targets is not known. Base qualities are missing; no much larger clone stands one base away. TCRbeta CDR3 regions were amplified from genomic DNA by means of the immunoSEQ Assay, a bias-controlled multiplex PCR. The study's processing was this. Within the assay, amplification of reference gene primers was used to estimate how many nucleated cells each sample contained. To quantify the absolute abundance of each unique TCRbeta CDR3 rearrangement, sequence reads were collapsed and filtered. Productive Simpson clonality was computed per sample as the square root of Simpson's diversity index over productive rearrangements. In TCRdb, the immuneACCESS table is reduced to in-frame sequences with V and J assigned. These tables do not hold every clone; where another copy was compared, an unresolved V gene accounts for under half, and the others remain unexplained. For V, J and clone size, that table is used; D and trimming come from the DNA. The sample table records approximately 210,000 clones; roughly 76% of these occur just once. The top ten clonotypes cover 5.1% of the sample.

This record comes from a study of blood T cell repertoires in COVID-19 (dated by TCRdb to about 2020). Context from the whole study: Samples from collaborators originated in the United States, Italy and Spain and spanned both the acute and convalescent phases of COVID-19. Where available, HLA class I and class II types were taken from metadata supplied by the sample provider and were not determined by assay-based typing. Nearly every sample came with metadata listing a de-identified subject ID, COVID-19 status, age in years and sex. The repertoires were made available in a free public database intended to serve as a resource for research on the immune response to SARS-CoV-2. The prospective study material was composed of cDNA or gDNA derived from T cells, B-cell-depleted T cells, or PBMCs. Subjects who had been exposed to COVID-19, were actively infected with it, or had recovered from it provided the deeply sampled blood TCRbeta repertoires that made up the dataset. The samples were drawn from the first 160 participants of the ongoing ImmuneRACE study and from over a thousand subjects provided by 6 global collaborators.

V is cut by 5 bases and J by 4 bases, and the space between the germline ends is 12 bases. Reading the germline V gene gives CDR1 MGHRA and CDR2 YSYEKL. Reading from cysteine to phenylalanine, the CDR3 counts 13 amino acids. Only the CDR3 portion is preserved as DNA: 39 bases, with reading frame beginning at the first base. The full study reports these points: How much clinical and demographic metadata was included differed by source and by participant, and the metadata was provided uncurated.

Each collaborating institution followed its own protocols to collect whole blood in K2EDTA tubes. For TCRbeta analysis, collaborators shipped samples as frozen whole blood, isolated PBMCs, or DNA extracted from either of those sample types. The chain links TRBV4-1 with TRBJ2-7; perhaps TRBD1 is the D gene, with 5 bases matching. The TCR was taken from a human donor in a cohort sampled during active COVID-19. Material for sequencing was peripheral blood. The base sequence is TGCGCCAGCAGCTCCAGGCAGGGATACGAGCAGTACTTC. It translates to CASSSRQGYEQYF.